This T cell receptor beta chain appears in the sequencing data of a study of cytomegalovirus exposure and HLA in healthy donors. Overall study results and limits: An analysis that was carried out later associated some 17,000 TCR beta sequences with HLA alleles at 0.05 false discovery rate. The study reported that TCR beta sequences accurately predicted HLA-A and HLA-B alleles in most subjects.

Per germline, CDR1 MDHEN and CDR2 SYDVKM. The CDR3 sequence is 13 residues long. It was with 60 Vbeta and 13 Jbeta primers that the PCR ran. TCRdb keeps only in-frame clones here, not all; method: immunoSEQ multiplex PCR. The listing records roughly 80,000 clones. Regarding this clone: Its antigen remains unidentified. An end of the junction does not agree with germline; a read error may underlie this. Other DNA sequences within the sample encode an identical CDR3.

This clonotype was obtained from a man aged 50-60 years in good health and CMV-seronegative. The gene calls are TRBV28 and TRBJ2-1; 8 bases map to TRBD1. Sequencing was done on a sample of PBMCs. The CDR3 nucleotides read TGCGCCAGCAGCGGACAGGGAGACAATGAGCAGTTCTTC. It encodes CASSGQGDNEQFF.